This T cell receptor beta chain is from a study of Graves' ophthalmopathy and Graves' hyperthyroidism. This clonotype was found a few times. What it binds is not known. The sequenced template was RNA, covering the TCR beta CDR3 region. The first round was an RT-PCR with HTBI primers, and the second round was a multiplex PCR. TCRdb ran MiXCR on the multiplex PCR reads and lists one entry per CDR3 protein. The table includes over a million distinct CDR3 sequences, around a third detected once. Germline assignment: CDR1 MNHEY and CDR2 SVGEGT. The CDR3 runs 14 residues. V was trimmed by 7 bases and J by 3 bases, leaving 13 bases between them. The study's findings and limits: Ophthalmopathy progression predictions by the model showed nearly 75% specificity and 70.59% sensitivity.

Eligible hyperthyroidism cases comprised new diagnoses of under 2 months' duration in individuals aged 18 to 65. Establishment of the diagnosis relied upon clinical symptoms, serum thyroxine, TRAb, thyroid ultrasound and orbital computed tomography. The sequenced material came from peripheral blood or thyroid tissue (not recorded which). The gene calls are TRBV6-2 or TRBV6-3 and TRBJ1-5; D gene unclear. The receptor comes from an adult man with Graves' hyperthyroidism. CDR3 DNA: TGTGCCAGCAACACGGACGGACTCAATCAGCCCCAGCATTTT. Protein sequence: CASNTDGLNQPQHF.